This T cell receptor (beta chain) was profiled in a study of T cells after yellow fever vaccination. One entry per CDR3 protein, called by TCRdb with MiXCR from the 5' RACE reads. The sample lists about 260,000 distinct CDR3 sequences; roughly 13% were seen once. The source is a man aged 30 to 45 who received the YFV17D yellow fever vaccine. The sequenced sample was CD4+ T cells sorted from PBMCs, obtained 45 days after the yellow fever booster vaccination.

Here the CDR3 reads CSATTSRGFFTEAFF. Here the CDR3 DNA reads TGCAGTGCTACCACTTCCAGGGGGTTTTTCACTGAAGCTTTCTTT. The chain carries TRBV20-1 and TRBJ1-1, with 7 positions matching TRBD1. The J segment lost 4 bases and the V segment lost 4 bases, leaving 12 bases of the junction unmatched. Germline V lookup: CDR1 DFQATT, CDR2 SNEGSKA (reference sequence). The CDR3 spans 15 residues.